Included here is one TCR beta chain sequence, with context. The antigen remains undetermined. This sample is part of a study of CD8 T cells in ankylosing spondylitis. Notes on the study in general: A motif in TCR beta, a set of roughly eight highly homologous variants, appeared characteristic of ankylosing spondylitis blood.

CDR1 and CDR2 (germline): MGHRA, YSYEKL. The CDR3 has 20 residues. Trimming cost V 0 bases and J 5 bases; bases outside gene matches: 17. TCRdb analysed the 5' RACE reads with MiXCR anew, one entry per CDR3 protein. The sample gives some 340,000 distinct CDR3 sequences, about 15% of which show up once; 1.1% is in the top ten. The sample taken for sequencing was blood, either unsorted or a sorted T cell fraction (not recorded which). The J gene is TRBJ2-2, the V gene TRBV4-1; 8 positions agree with TRBD2. The TCR originated in a male donor with ankylosing spondylitis or in good health (not recorded which). CDR3 in amino acids: CASSQDGSARAGVRTGELFF. The CDR3 DNA follows: TGCGCCAGCAGCCAAGACGGCTCGGCTAGAGCGGGAGTACGGACCGGGGAGCTGTTTTTT.